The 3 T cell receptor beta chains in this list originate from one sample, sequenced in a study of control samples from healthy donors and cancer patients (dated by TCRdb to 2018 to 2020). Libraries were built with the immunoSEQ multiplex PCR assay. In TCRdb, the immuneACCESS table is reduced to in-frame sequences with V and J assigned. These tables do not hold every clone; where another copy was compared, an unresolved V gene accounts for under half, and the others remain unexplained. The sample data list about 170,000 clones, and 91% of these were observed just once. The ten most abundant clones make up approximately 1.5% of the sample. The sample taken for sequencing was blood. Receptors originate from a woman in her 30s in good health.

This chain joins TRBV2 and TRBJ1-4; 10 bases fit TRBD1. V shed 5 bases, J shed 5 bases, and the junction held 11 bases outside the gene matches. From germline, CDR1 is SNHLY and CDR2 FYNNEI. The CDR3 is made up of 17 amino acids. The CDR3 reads CASSQFGPGQGNEKLFF. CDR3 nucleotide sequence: TGTGCCAGCAGTCAGTTTGGTCCGGGACAGGGGAATGAAAAACTGTTTTTT.

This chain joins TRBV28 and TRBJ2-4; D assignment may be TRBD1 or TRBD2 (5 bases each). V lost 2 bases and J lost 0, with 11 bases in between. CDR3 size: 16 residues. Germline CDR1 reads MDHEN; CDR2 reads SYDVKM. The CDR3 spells CASSLPGALAKNIQYF. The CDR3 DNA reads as TGTGCCAGCAGTTTACCCGGGGCCTTAGCCAAAAACATTCAGTACTTC.

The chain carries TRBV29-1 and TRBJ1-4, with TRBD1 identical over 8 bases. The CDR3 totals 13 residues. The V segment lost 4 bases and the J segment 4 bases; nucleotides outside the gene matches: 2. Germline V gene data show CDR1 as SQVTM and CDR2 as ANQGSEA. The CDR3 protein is CSVAQGVNEKLFF. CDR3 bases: TGCAGCGTTGCACAGGGGGTTAATGAAAAACTGTTTTTT. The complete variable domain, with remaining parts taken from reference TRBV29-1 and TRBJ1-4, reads SAVISQKPSRDICQRGTSLTIQCQVDSQVTMMFWYRQQPGQSLTLIATANQGSEATYESGFVIDKFPISRPNLTFSTLTVSNMSPEDSSIYLCSVAQGVNEKLFFGSGTQLSVL.